The clone carrying this T cell receptor (beta chain) was seen a handful of times. Its antigen is not identified. The study, taken as a whole, reports: Tumor Tregs overlapped most with tumor, then blood, naive CD4+ cells.

After constant-region reverse-primer amplification, full-length variable regions underwent semi-nested PCR with Nested Universal Primer A. MiXCR was run by TCRdb on the 5' RACE reads, yielding one entry per CDR3 protein. The sample carries about 40,000 distinct CDR3 sequences, approximately 17% recorded once. Source material: naive CD4+ T cells sorted from a lymph node. The subset is: naive CD4+ T cells, CD4+CD45RA+CD25-. The TCR comes from a female donor with breast cancer.

This CDR3 reads CASSFGNRVNSPLHF. DNA for the CDR3: TGTGCCAGCAGCTTTGGGAACAGGGTTAATTCACCCCTCCACTTT. This chain joins TRBV7-9 and TRBJ1-6, with D perhaps matching TRBD1 (6 bases). This CDR3 comprises 15 residues. V shed 3 bases and J shed 6 bases, with 12 bases lying between them. Germline V gene sequence: CDR1 SEHNR, CDR2 FQNEAQ (reference sequence).